The entry that follows covers one TCR beta chain sequence. The identical CDR3 is also encoded by other nucleotide sequences in the sample. As for treatment: roughly 20 received Ad26.COV2.S at low or high dose, single or two shots; 5 received placebo; per-sample allocation not given. Specimen acquisition occurred on day 63 following the initial vaccine or placebo injection. An Ad26 vector expressing Wuhan-strain SARS-CoV-2 spike served as the vaccine. The sample comes from a study of Ad26.COV2.S vaccination and SARS-CoV-2 variants. Turning to the study itself: Donor participated within the Ad26.COV2.S arm of the COV1001 trial.

Germline CDR1 and CDR2: SNHLY and FYNNEI. This CDR3 comprises 13 residues. Trimming pared 4 bases from V and 4 bases from J, leaving 10 bases between. Here immunoSEQ multiplex PCR was the method, and the copy in TCRdb shows in-frame clones only, minus some. The sample has a few hundred thousand clones; approximately 89% are singletons. The TCR sequence derives from a person aged 18-65 years who received the Ad26.COV2.S COVID-19 vaccine or a placebo. Here the sequenced sample was peripheral blood, taken in a trial of Ad26.COV2.S vaccine versus placebo. The chain couples TRBV2 to TRBJ2-5; maybe TRBD1 (6 bases). CDR3 amino acids: CASSGAQGETQYF. CDR3 nucleotide sequence: TGTGCCAGCAGTGGGGCACAGGGAGAGACCCAGTACTTC. The full variable domain, in which reference TRBV2 and TRBJ2-5 provide the parts outside the CDR3, is EPEVTQTPSHQVTQMGQEVILRCVPISNHLYFYWYRQILGQKVEFLVSFYNNEISEKSEIFDDQFSVERPDGSNFTLKIRSTKLEDSAMYFCASSGAQGETQYFGPGTRLLVL.